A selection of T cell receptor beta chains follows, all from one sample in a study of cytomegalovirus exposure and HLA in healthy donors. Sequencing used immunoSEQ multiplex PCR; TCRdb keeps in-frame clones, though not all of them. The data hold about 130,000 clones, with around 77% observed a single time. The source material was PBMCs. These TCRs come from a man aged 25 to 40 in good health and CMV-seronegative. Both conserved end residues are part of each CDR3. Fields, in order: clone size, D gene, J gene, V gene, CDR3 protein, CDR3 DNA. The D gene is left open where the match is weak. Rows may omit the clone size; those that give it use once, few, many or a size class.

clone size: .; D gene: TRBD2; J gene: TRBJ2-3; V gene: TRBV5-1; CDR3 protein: CASSLGTSGSTDTQYF; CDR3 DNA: TGCGCCAGCAGCCTTGGGACTAGCGGGAGCACAGATACGCAGTATTTT
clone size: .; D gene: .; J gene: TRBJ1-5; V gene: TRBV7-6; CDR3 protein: CASSLVAGSNQPQHF; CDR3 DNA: TGTGCCAGCAGCTTAGTCGCGGGTAGCAATCAGCCCCAGCATTTT
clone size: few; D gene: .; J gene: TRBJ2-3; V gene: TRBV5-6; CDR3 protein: CASSLGSTDTQYF; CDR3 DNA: TGTGCCAGCAGCTTGGGGAGTACAGATACGCAGTATTTT
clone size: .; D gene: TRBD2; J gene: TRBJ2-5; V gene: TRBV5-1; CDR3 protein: CASSTGRGQETQYF; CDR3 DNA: TGCGCCAGCAGCACCGGGAGGGGGCAAGAGACCCAGTACTTC
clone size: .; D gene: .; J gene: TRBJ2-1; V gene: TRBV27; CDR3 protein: CASSSDNYNEQFF; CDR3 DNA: TGTGCCAGCAGTTCGGACAACTACAATGAGCAGTTCTTC
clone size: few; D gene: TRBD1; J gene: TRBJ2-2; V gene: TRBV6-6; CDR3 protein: CASSYPDRGTGELFF; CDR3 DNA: TGTGCCAGCAGTTACCCGGACAGGGGCACCGGGGAGCTGTTTTTT
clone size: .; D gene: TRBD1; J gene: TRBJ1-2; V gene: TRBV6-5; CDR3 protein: CASSYVRQGNYGYTF; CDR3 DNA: TGTGCCAGCAGTTACGTCCGACAGGGGAACTATGGCTACACCTTC
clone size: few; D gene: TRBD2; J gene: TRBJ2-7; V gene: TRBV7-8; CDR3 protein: CASSLSKGLAGRYEQYF; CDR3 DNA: TGTGCCAGCAGCTTATCGAAGGGACTAGCGGGAAGATACGAGCAGTACTTC
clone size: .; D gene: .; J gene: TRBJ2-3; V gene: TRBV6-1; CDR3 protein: CASSVGPQGDTQYF; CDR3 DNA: TGTGCCAGCTCTGTGGGGCCTCAGGGGGATACGCAGTATTTT
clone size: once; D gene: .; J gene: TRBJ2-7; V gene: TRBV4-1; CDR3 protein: CASSQVVSGTGLYEQYF; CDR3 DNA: TGCGCCAGCAGCCAAGTGGTATCCGGGACTGGGCTCTACGAGCAGTACTTC
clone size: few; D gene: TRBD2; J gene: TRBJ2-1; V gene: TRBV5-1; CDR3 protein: CASSLSGLGANEQFF; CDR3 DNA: TGCGCCAGCAGCTTGAGCGGACTAGGGGCCAATGAGCAGTTCTTC
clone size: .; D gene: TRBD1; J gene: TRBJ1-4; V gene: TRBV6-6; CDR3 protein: CASSTSGTGLYEKLFF; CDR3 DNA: TGTGCCAGCAGTACCTCCGGGACAGGGCTTTACGAAAAACTGTTTTTT
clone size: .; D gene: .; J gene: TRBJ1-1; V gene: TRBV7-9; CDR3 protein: CASSLEMGYATEAFF; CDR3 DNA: TGTGCCAGCAGCTTAGAAATGGGCTATGCCACTGAAGCTTTCTTT
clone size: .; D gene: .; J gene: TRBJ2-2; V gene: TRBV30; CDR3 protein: CAWSGLATNTGELFF; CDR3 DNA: TGTGCCTGGAGTGGGTTAGCGACGAACACCGGGGAGCTGTTTTTT